The clone carrying this T cell receptor (beta chain) was picked up a small number of times. Its antigen is unknown. Using quantitative 5'-RACE with molecular barcodes, the authors made TCR beta libraries. TCRdb re-derived calls from the 5' RACE reads in MiXCR, one entry per CDR3 protein. This sample yields hundreds of thousands of distinct CDR3 sequences, of which roughly 13% are seen a single time; 6.8% belongs to the top ten. The sample originates from a study of CD8 T cells in ankylosing spondylitis. Overall study results and limits: A TCR beta motif of 7 to 9 highly homologous variants seemed to mark ankylosing spondylitis blood. Significant enrichment of disease-linked clones was reportedly seen in matched ankylosing spondylitis synovial fluid.

The clonotype originates from a male donor with ankylosing spondylitis. The sample taken for sequencing was blood, either unsorted or a sorted T cell fraction (not recorded which).

DNA of the CDR3: TGTGCCAGCAGCCCTCGGACGGGACCCCATCAGCCCCAGCATTTT. The encoded protein is CASSPRTGPHQPQHF. The rearrangement uses TRBV7-2 and TRBJ1-5; possible D gene TRBD1, 5 bases. CDR1 is SGHTA and CDR2 is FQGNSA in the germline V gene. CDR3 length equals 15 residues. V dropped 5 bases and J dropped 5 bases, with 16 bases sitting between them. Full variable domain (rest looked up from reference TRBV7-2 and TRBJ1-5): GAGVSQSPSNKVTEKGKDVELRCDPISGHTALYWYRQSLGQGLEFLIYFQGNSAPDKSGLPSDRFSAERTGGSVSTLTIQRTQQEDSAVYLCASSPRTGPHQPQHFGDGTRLSIL.